A single sample gave rise to the 8 T cell receptor beta chains below, sequenced in a study of beta chain features in type 1 diabetes. Study observations and caveats: Within each of all four CD4+ subsets, Type 1 diabetes patients had TCRB CDR3s that were moderately but significantly shorter.

The sequenced template was cDNA made from the entire isolated RNA. This table comes from immunoSEQ multiplex PCR, and its TCRdb copy is limited to in-frame clones, with some not included. The table records 250,000 to 300,000 clones, more than 13% of them present only once. Which antigens these TCRs recognize remains unknown. Sample: naive CD4+ T cells from blood. The receptors here all came from a man younger than 40 with type 1 diabetes.

The chain carries TRBV7-2 and TRBJ2-7, with 9 bases lining up with TRBD2. J was trimmed by 4 bases and V by 5 bases; bases with no gene match: 9. CDR3 length: 15 residues. Germline CDR1 and CDR2: SGHTA and FQGNSA. CDR3 nucleotides: TGTGCCAGCAGCCTGTCACTAGCGGGCATATACGAGCAGTACTTC. Encoded protein: CASSLSLAGIYEQYF.

The rearrangement links TRBV2 to TRBJ1-2; D gene ambiguous. The CDR3 is 10 residues long. The V end was cut by 6 bases, the J end by 5 bases, with 4 bases between. Germline V gives CDR1 SNHLY, CDR2 FYNNEI. The DNA of the CDR3 is TGTGCCAGCAGCCAGTATGGCTACACCTTC. Amino acids: CASSQYGYTF. The whole variable domain, filled in from reference TRBV2 and TRBJ1-2, reads EPEVTQTPSHQVTQMGQEVILRCVPISNHLYFYWYRQILGQKVEFLVSFYNNEISEKSEIFDDQFSVERPDGSNFTLKIRSTKLEDSAMYFCASSQYGYTFGSGTRLTVV.

As to this clone: Additional DNA sequences in this sample encode the identical CDR3. The chain uses TRBV18 and TRBJ1-2, with D unclear. Trimming removed 3 bases at V and 8 bases at J, with 10 bases between. The CDR3 extends over 12 amino acids. Looked up from germline, CDR1 is KGHSH and CDR2 is LQKENI. The CDR3 loop is CASSPGGSGYTF. Here the CDR3 DNA reads TGTGCCAGCTCACCCGGCGGAAGCGGCTACACCTTC.

The rearrangement uses TRBV7-2 and TRBJ2-4; TRBD2 agrees at 13 bases. Losses at the gene ends were 0 bases for V and 15 bases for J; bases not matched to a gene: 17. The CDR3 extends over 18 amino acids. Germline CDR1 and CDR2: SGHTA and FQGNSA. CDR3 sequence reads: CASSLAPGLAGVQNWPYF. The CDR3, as DNA: TGTGCCAGCAGCTTAGCCCCAGGACTAGCGGGAGTGCAGAACTGGCCGTACTTC.

This clone was observed a few times. The chain is built from TRBV18 and TRBJ1-2; D is uncertain. Germline values: CDR1 KGHSH, CDR2 LQKENI. Trimming pared 2 bases from V and 9 bases from J, leaving 19 bases between. This CDR3 spans 15 amino acids. The DNA for the CDR3 is TGTGCCAGCTCACCAAAACCCCCGACGGCGGAAAGCTACACCTTC. Translation gives CASSPKPPTAESYTF.

This clone has a handful of counts. CDR3 region: CASSFRAGDETQYF. CDR3 DNA: TGTGCCAGCAGCTTTCGAGCGGGAGACGAGACCCAGTACTTC. The chain joins TRBV5-4 to TRBJ2-5, with 8 bases fitting TRBD2. Per germline, CDR1 SGHNT and CDR2 YYREEE (reference sequence). V dropped 2 bases and J dropped 5; count of bases not matched to a gene: 5. The CDR3 sequence is 14 residues long. Variable domain in full (rest from reference TRBV5-4 and TRBJ2-5): ETGVTQSPTHLIKTRGQQVTLRCSSQSGHNTVSWYQQALGQGPQFIFQYYREEENGRGNFPPRFSGLQFPNYSSELNVNALELDDSALYLCASSFRAGDETQYFGPGTRLLVL.

The CDR3 DNA follows: TGTGCCACCAGCAGACAGGGTCAGTTTGGGGAGCAGTACTTC. Its translation is CATSRQGQFGEQYF. The chain joins TRBV15 to TRBJ2-7; the D gene is possibly TRBD1 (5 bases). The CDR3 has 14 residues. The germline CDR1 and CDR2 sequences are LNHNV and YYDKDF (reference sequence). V lost 2 bases and J lost 7, with 15 bases in between.

V is TRBV7-2 and J is TRBJ2-7, with 9 bases identical to TRBD1. The CDR3 totals 17 residues. After removal of 2 bases from V and 3 bases from J, the junction contained 11 bases not matched to a gene. From germline, CDR1 is SGHTA and CDR2 FQGNSA. CDR3 sequence (DNA): TGTGCCAGCAGCTTAATTCCGGGACAGGGAGGGAACTACGAGCAGTACTTC. Protein sequence: CASSLIPGQGGNYEQYF.